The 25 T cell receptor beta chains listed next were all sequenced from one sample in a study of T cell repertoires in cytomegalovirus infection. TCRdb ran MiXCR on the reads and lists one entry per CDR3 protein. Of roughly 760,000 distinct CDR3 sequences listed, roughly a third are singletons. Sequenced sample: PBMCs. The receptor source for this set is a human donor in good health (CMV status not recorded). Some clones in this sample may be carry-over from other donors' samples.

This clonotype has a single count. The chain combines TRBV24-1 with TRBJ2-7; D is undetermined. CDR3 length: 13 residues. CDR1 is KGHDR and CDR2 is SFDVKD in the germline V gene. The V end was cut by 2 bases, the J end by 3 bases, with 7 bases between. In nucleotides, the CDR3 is TGTGCCACCAGTGATTCCAGGAACTACGAGCAGTACTTC. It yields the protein CATSDSRNYEQYF.

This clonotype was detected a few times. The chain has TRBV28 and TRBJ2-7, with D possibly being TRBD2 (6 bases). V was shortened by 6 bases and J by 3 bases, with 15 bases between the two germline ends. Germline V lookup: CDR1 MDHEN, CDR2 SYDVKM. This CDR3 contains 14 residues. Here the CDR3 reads CASRRYDGSYEQYF. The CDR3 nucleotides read TGTGCCAGCAGAAGGTACGACGGGAGCTACGAGCAGTACTTC.

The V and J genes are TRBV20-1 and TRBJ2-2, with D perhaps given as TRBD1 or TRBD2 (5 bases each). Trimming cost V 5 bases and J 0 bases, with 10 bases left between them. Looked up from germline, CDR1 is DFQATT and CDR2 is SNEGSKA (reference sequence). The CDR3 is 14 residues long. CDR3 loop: CSALGPTNTGELFF. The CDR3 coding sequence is TGCAGTGCTTTGGGACCAACGAACACCGGGGAGCTGTTTTTT.

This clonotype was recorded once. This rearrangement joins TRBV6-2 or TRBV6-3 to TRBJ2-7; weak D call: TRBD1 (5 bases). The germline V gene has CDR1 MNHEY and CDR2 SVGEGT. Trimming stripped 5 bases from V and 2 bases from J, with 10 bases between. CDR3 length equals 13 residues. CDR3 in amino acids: CASSKGLPYEQYF. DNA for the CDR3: TGTGCCAGCAGTAAGGGGCTGCCCTACGAGCAGTACTTC.

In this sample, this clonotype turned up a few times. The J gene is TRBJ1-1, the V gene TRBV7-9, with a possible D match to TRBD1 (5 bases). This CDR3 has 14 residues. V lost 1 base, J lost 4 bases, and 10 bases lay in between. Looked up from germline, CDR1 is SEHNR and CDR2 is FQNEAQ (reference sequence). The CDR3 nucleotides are TGTGCCAGCAGCTTAGGGGGGGTCATCACTGAAGCTTTCTTT. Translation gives CASSLGGVITEAFF.

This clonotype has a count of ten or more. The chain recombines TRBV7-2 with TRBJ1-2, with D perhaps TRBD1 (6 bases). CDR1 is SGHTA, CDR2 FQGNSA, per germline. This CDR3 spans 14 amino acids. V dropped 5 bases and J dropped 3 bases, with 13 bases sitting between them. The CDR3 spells CASSRRTADYGYTF. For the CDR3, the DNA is TGTGCCAGCAGCCGTCGGACAGCAGACTATGGCTACACCTTC.

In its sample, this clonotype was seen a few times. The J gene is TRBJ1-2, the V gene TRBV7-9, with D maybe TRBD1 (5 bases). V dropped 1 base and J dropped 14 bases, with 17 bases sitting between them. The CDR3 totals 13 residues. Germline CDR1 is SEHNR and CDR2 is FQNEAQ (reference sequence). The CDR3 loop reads CASSLGRQGRDTF. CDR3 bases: TGTGCCAGCAGCTTAGGGCGGCAGGGACGTGATACCTTC.

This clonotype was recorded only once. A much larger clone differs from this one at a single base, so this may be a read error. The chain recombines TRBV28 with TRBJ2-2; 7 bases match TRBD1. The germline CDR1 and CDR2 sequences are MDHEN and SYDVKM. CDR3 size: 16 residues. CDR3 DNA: TGTGCCAGCAGGGGGGACCGGGACAGACACACCGGGGAGCTGCTTTTT. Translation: CASRGDRDRHTGELLF.

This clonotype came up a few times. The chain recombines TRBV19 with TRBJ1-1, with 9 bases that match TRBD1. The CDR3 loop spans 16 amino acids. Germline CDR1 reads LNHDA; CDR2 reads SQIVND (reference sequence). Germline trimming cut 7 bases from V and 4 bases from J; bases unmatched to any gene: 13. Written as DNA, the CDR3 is TGTGCCAGTAACGGCGCCACAGGGGGCGGGAGCACTGAAGCTTTCTTT. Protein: CASNGATGGGSTEAFF.

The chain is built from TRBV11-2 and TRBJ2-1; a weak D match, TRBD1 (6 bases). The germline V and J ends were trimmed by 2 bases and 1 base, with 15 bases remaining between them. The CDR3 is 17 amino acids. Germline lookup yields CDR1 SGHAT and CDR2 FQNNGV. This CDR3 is CASSLLDRGRSYNEQFF. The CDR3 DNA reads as TGTGCCAGCAGCTTACTGGACAGAGGGCGATCCTACAATGAGCAGTTCTTC. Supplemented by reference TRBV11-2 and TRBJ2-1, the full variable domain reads EAGVAQSPRYKIIEKRQSVAFWCNPISGHATLYWYQQILGQGPKLLIQFQNNGVVDDSQLPKDRFSAERLKGVDSTLKIQPAKLEDSAVYLCASSLLDRGRSYNEQFFGPGTRLTVL.

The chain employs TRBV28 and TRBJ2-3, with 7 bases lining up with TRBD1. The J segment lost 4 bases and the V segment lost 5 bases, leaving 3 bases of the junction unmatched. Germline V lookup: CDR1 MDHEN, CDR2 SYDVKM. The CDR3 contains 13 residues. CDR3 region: CASSATGADTQYF. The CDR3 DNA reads TGTGCCAGCAGTGCAACAGGGGCAGATACGCAGTATTTT.

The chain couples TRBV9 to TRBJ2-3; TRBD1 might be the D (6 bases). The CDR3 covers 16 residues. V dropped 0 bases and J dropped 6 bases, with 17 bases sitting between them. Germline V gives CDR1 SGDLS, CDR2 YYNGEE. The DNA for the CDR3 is TGTGCCAGCAGCGTAGGAGGACAGAACCCTTCGGATACGCAGTATTTT. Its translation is CASSVGGQNPSDTQYF. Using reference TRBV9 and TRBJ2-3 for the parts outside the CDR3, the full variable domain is DSGVTQTPKHLITATGQRVTLRCSPRSGDLSVYWYQQSLDQGLQFLIQYYNGEERAKGNILERFSAQQFPDLHSELNLSSLELGDSALYFCASSVGGQNPSDTQYFGPGTRLTVL.

The CDR3 nucleotides read TGTGCCAGCTCACCACTAGGCAGTAAGAACACTGAAGCTTTCTTT. Protein product: CASSPLGSKNTEAFF. The chain recombines TRBV18 with TRBJ1-1; D unresolved. V dropped 1 base and J dropped 1 base, with 10 bases sitting between them. CDR1 and CDR2 from the germline V gene are KGHSH and LQKENI. This CDR3 has 15 amino acids. Full variable domain (remainder filled in from reference TRBV18 and TRBJ1-1): NAGVMQNPRHLVRRRGQEARLRCSPMKGHSHVYWYRQLPEEGLKFMVYLQKENIIDESGMPKERFSAEFPKEGPSILRIQQVVRGDSAAYFCASSPLGSKNTEAFFGQGTRLTVV.

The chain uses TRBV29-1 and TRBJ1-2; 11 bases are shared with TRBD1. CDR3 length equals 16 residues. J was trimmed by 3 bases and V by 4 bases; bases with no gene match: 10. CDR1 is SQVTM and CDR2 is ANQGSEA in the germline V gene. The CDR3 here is CSVGRGTGGLDYGYTF. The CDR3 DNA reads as TGCAGCGTTGGACGCGGGACAGGGGGTTTAGACTATGGCTACACCTTC.

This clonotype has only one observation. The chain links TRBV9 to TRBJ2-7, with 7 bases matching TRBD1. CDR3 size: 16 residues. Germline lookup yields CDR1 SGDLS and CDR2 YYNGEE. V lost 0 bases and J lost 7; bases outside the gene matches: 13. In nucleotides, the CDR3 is TGTGCCAGCAGCGTAGGGTGGGACAGTCGTAGGGGAGAGCAGTACTTC. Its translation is CASSVGWDSRRGEQYF. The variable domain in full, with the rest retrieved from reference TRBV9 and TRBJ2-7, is DSGVTQTPKHLITATGQRVTLRCSPRSGDLSVYWYQQSLDQGLQFLIQYYNGEERAKGNILERFSAQQFPDLHSELNLSSLELGDSALYFCASSVGWDSRRGEQYFGPGTRLTVT.

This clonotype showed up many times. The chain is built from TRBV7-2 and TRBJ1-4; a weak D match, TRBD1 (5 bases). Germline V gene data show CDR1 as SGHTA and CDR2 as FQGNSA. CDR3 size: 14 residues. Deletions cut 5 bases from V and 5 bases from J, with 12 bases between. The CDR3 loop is CASSRDSSNEKLFF. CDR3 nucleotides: TGTGCCAGCAGCCGCGACAGCTCCAATGAAAAACTGTTTTTT. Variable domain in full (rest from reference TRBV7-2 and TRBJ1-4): GAGVSQSPSNKVTEKGKDVELRCDPISGHTALYWYRQSLGQGLEFLIYFQGNSAPDKSGLPSDRFSAERTGGSVSTLTIQRTQQEDSAVYLCASSRDSSNEKLFFGSGTQLSVL.

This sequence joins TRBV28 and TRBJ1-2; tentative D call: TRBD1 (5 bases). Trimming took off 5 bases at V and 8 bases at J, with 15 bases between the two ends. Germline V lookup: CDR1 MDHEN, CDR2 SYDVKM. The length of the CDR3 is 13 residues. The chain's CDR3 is CASSPRTTGGYTF. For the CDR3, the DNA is TGTGCCAGCAGTCCGCGGACAACCGGAGGCTACACCTTC.

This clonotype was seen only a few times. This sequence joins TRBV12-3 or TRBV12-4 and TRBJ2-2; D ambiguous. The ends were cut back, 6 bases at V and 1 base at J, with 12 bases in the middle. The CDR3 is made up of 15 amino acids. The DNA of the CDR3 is TGTGCCAGCAGACTAAGTCAGAGGAACACCGGGGAGCTGTTTTTT. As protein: CASRLSQRNTGELFF.

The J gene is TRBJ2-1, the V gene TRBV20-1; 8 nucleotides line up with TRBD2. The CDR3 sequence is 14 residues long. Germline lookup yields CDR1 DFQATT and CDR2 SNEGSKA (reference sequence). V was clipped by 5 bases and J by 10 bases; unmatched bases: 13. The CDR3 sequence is CSASGLVYAKEQFF. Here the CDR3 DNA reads TGCAGTGCTTCGGGACTAGTATACGCCAAGGAGCAGTTCTTC.

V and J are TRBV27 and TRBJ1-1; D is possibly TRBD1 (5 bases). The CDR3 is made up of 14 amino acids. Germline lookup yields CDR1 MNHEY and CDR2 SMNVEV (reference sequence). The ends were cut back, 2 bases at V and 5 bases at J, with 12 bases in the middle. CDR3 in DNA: TGTGCCAGCAGTTTAGACAGCCGCTGGACTGAAGCTTTCTTT. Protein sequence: CASSLDSRWTEAFF.

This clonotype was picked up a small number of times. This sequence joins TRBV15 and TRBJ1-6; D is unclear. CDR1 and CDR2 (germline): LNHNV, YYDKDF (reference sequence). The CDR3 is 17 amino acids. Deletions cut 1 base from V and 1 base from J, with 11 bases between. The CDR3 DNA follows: TGTGCCACCAGCAGAGCCCGGACTTCGTCCTATAATTCACCCCTCCACTTT. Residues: CATSRARTSSYNSPLHF.

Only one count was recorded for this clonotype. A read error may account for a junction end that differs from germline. The CDR3 DNA sequence: TGCAGCGTCAAAGGCGGCCTACTAAACAATGAGCATTTCTTC. Its translation: CSVKGGLLNNEHFF. The rearrangement links TRBV29-1 to TRBJ2-1; D unresolved. The CDR3 sequence is 14 residues long. The V gene's germline CDR1 is SQVTM and CDR2 ANQGSEA.

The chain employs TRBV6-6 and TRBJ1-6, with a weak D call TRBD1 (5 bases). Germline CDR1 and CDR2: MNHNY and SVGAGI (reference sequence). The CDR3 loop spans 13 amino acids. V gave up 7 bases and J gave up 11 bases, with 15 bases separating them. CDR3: CASKPGGEPPLHF. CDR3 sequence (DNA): TGTGCCAGCAAGCCGGGAGGGGAACCACCCCTCCACTTT.

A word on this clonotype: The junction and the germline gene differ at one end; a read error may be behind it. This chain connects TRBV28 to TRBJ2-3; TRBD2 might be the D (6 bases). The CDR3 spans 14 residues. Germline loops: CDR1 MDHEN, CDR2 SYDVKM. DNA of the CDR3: TGTGCCCGCAGTTTAGAGGTGGGAGGCGATACGCAGTATTTT. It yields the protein CARSLEVGGDTQYF.

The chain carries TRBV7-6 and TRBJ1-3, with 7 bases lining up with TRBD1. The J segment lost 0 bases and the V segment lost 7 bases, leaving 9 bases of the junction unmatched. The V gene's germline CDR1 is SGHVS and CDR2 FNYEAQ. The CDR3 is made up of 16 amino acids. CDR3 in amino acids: CASTPTTGASGNTIYF. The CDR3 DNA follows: TGTGCCAGCACCCCGACCACAGGGGCCTCTGGAAACACCATATATTTT.